This TCR beta chain stems from a study of T-cell memory formation after mild COVID-19. Study context: TCR clusters were mostly donor specific.

TCRdb ran MiXCR on the 5' RACE reads and lists one entry per CDR3 protein. The table has more than 110,000 distinct CDR3 sequences, 11% to 15% seen once. As for this clonotype: Its antigen is not known.

V trimming: 11 bases; J trimming: 2 bases; junction bases outside the gene matches: 17. The germline V gene has CDR1 ENHRY and CDR2 SYGVKD. The CDR3 has 17 residues. Study results and caveats: Pre-infection memory contained some responding clones, which suggested that cross-reactive memory had joined. Clones that contracted clustered mainly in CM and EM if CD4+ and in EMRA if CD8+. Clonal second-wave expansions that peaked on day 37 had unconfirmed SARS-CoV-2 specificity.

The J gene is TRBJ2-3, the V gene TRBV10-3; TRBD2 agrees at 9 bases. The sequence came from an adult woman who had mild COVID-19 (a few samples of this study predate the infection). Cell type and time point are not known. Specimen: PBMCs or a T cell subset sorted from them (not recorded which). The CDR3 region has the DNA TGTGCCGGCGGGGCTAGCGGGGATTCGGGGCCCACAGATACGCAGTATTTT. This encodes CAGGASGDSGPTDTQYF.